The table lists the clone carrying this T cell receptor beta chain with a few counts. What it binds is unknown. The data stem from a study of T-cell memory formation after mild COVID-19. The overall study: In these data, TCR clusters were largely donor specific.

Study-wide findings and caveats: Chiefly within CM and EM were the contracting CD4+ clones; CD8+ ones were within EMRA. The authors did not confirm SARS-CoV-2 specificity of second-wave clones peaking day 37.

Constant-segment-primed 5'RACE gave TCR alpha and TCR beta cDNA libraries with sample barcodes and UMIs. Each CDR3 protein gets one entry after TCRdb re-called the 5' RACE reads with MiXCR. The table records just over 60,000 distinct CDR3 sequences, approximately 9% of them present only once. This CDR3 contains 11 residues. Germline values: CDR1 DFQATT, CDR2 SNEGSKA (reference sequence). The V gene lost 8 bases and the J gene lost 6 bases, with 14 bases spanning the gap. This chain uses TRBV20-1 with TRBJ2-7, with D perhaps given as TRBD1 or TRBD2 (5 bases each). What was sequenced was PBMCs or a T cell subset sorted from them (not recorded which). This TCR was sampled from a man between 18 and 29 years old who had mild COVID-19 (a few samples of this study predate the infection). Cell type and time point are not known. The DNA for the CDR3 is TGCAGTTCCGGGACCGCGGGCGAGCAGTACTTC. Protein: CSSGTAGEQYF.